Listed below are T cell receptor beta chains from one sample, sequenced in a study of blood T cell repertoires in COVID-19. TCRdb's copy holds only in-frame clones and misses some; the assay was immunoSEQ multiplex PCR. The sample lists roughly 72,000 clones; less than 85% were seen once. Sample: peripheral blood. These receptors were taken from a woman older than 75 with active or convalescent COVID-19. Each CDR3 is given with its conserved first and last residue. The order of the fields is V gene, J gene, clone size, CDR3 protein. Clone size is given for some rows only: seen once, a few or many times, or a class if the clone is expanded.

V gene: TRBV7-6
J gene: TRBJ2-3
clone size: once
CDR3 protein: CASSAQAGGNTDTQYF

V gene: TRBV2
J gene: TRBJ1-4
clone size: .
CDR3 protein: CASSGGPNEKLFF

V gene: TRBV28
J gene: TRBJ1-4
clone size: .
CDR3 protein: CASSLHRAPSEKLFF

V gene: TRBV3-1/TRBV3-2
J gene: TRBJ2-1
clone size: .
CDR3 protein: CASSEEGQGLREQFF

V gene: TRBV7-7
J gene: TRBJ2-3
clone size: .
CDR3 protein: CASSSGTVHTDTQYF

V gene: TRBV3-1/TRBV3-2
J gene: TRBJ1-6
clone size: .
CDR3 protein: CASSQSTGTGSPLHF

V gene: TRBV5-8
J gene: TRBJ2-7
clone size: .
CDR3 protein: CASSLKGTTGFPYEQYF

V gene: TRBV5-1
J gene: TRBJ1-1
clone size: .
CDR3 protein: CASSSTGLTEAFF

V gene: TRBV19
J gene: TRBJ2-1
clone size: .
CDR3 protein: CASSKERQSYNEQFF

V gene: TRBV28
J gene: TRBJ2-4
clone size: .
CDR3 protein: CASRDSYLKNIQYF

V gene: TRBV28
J gene: TRBJ1-3
clone size: .
CDR3 protein: CASISSSGNTIYF

V gene: TRBV4-3
J gene: TRBJ2-1
clone size: .
CDR3 protein: CASSHRGQDSYNEQFF

V gene: TRBV2
J gene: TRBJ1-1
clone size: few
CDR3 protein: CASSAAAMNTEAFF

V gene: TRBV7-2
J gene: TRBJ1-2
clone size: .
CDR3 protein: CASSLAGQGIYYGYTF

V gene: TRBV7-2
J gene: TRBJ1-4
clone size: .
CDR3 protein: CASSPGGTGKKLFF

V gene: TRBV19
J gene: TRBJ2-1
clone size: .
CDR3 protein: CASSNQGASSYNEQFF

V gene: TRBV6-6
J gene: TRBJ2-5
clone size: .
CDR3 protein: CASSYLSVQETQYF

V gene: TRBV27
J gene: TRBJ2-3
clone size: .
CDR3 protein: CASSLRLAGGADTQYF

V gene: TRBV27
J gene: TRBJ2-1
clone size: .
CDR3 protein: CASRGFTSYNEQFF

V gene: TRBV19
J gene: TRBJ2-7
clone size: .
CDR3 protein: CASSRDRGDEQYF

V gene: TRBV24-1
J gene: TRBJ2-7
clone size: .
CDR3 protein: CATSDPGEGGYEQYF

V gene: TRBV7-2
J gene: TRBJ1-2
clone size: few
CDR3 protein: CASSLGSPINYGYTF

V gene: TRBV6-2/TRBV6-3
J gene: TRBJ2-7
clone size: .
CDR3 protein: CASSYGMRGALRLAGNEQYF

V gene: TRBV24-1
J gene: TRBJ2-7
clone size: .
CDR3 protein: CATSAGAYEQYF

V gene: TRBV4-1
J gene: TRBJ1-2
clone size: .
CDR3 protein: CASGPSLAVYGYTF

V gene: TRBV30
J gene: TRBJ2-1
clone size: .
CDR3 protein: CAWSGLAGGSSYNEQFF

V gene: TRBV7-3
J gene: TRBJ2-5
clone size: .
CDR3 protein: CASSPSGREETQYF

V gene: TRBV6-2/TRBV6-3
J gene: TRBJ1-1
clone size: .
CDR3 protein: CASSPGGQVAEAFF

V gene: TRBV6-2/TRBV6-3
J gene: TRBJ2-3
clone size: .
CDR3 protein: CASSYGVTGTDTQYF

V gene: TRBV6-4
J gene: TRBJ1-2
clone size: .
CDR3 protein: CASSENPRQGAGGYTF

V gene: TRBV7-4
J gene: TRBJ1-3
clone size: .
CDR3 protein: CASSPSGNTIYF

V gene: TRBV2
J gene: TRBJ1-1
clone size: few
CDR3 protein: CASSVPSFVQAEAFF

V gene: TRBV3-1/TRBV3-2
J gene: TRBJ1-4
clone size: .
CDR3 protein: CASSFKGGAVHEKLFF

V gene: TRBV7-2
J gene: TRBJ2-1
clone size: .
CDR3 protein: CASSPGQGLYNEQFF

V gene: TRBV7-9
J gene: TRBJ1-2
clone size: .
CDR3 protein: CASSRRGWGGGYTF

V gene: TRBV29-1
J gene: TRBJ1-3
clone size: .
CDR3 protein: CSVTGAYGNTIYF

V gene: TRBV6-5
J gene: TRBJ1-1
clone size: once
CDR3 protein: CALLLGPWNTEAFF

V gene: TRBV11-3
J gene: TRBJ2-2
clone size: .
CDR3 protein: CASSLRAGELFF

V gene: TRBV4-3
J gene: TRBJ2-1
clone size: .
CDR3 protein: CASSQDAGNEQFF

V gene: TRBV7-2
J gene: TRBJ1-1
clone size: once
CDR3 protein: CASSLRASGPNMNTEAFF

V gene: TRBV14
J gene: TRBJ2-7
clone size: .
CDR3 protein: CASSQDRGPSGRPYEQYF

V gene: TRBV28
J gene: TRBJ2-3
clone size: few
CDR3 protein: CASSYGTPIGRAMTDTQYF

V gene: TRBV18
J gene: TRBJ1-1
clone size: .
CDR3 protein: CASSPWLAANTEAFF

V gene: TRBV10-3
J gene: TRBJ2-1
clone size: .
CDR3 protein: CAIRPAGGTNEQFF

V gene: TRBV18
J gene: TRBJ2-4
clone size: .
CDR3 protein: CASSPGQGGTKNIQYF

V gene: TRBV23-1
J gene: TRBJ2-5
clone size: .
CDR3 protein: CASSQSTKPLAGGTQETQYF

V gene: TRBV2
J gene: TRBJ2-5
clone size: .
CDR3 protein: CASSGSSGRRETQYF

V gene: TRBV27
J gene: TRBJ1-1
clone size: .
CDR3 protein: CASRQGLNTEAFF

V gene: TRBV10-2
J gene: TRBJ2-3
clone size: .
CDR3 protein: CASAASTDTQYF

V gene: TRBV19
J gene: TRBJ1-2
clone size: .
CDR3 protein: CASSTINTGTGFYGYTF

V gene: TRBV4-3
J gene: TRBJ2-7
clone size: .
CDR3 protein: CASSQVIYEGAYAQYF